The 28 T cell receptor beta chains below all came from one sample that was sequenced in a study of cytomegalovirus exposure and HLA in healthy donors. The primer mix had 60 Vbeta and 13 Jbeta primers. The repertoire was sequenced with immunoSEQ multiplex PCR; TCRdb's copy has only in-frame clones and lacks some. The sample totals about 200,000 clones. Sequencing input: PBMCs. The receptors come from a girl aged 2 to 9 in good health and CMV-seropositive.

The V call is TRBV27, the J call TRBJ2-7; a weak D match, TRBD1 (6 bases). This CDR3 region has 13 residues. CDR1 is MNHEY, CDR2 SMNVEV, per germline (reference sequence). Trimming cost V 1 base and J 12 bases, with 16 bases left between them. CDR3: CASSLLGRDIVYF. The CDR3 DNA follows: TGTGCCAGCAGTTTATTAGGCCGGGACATAGTGTACTTC.

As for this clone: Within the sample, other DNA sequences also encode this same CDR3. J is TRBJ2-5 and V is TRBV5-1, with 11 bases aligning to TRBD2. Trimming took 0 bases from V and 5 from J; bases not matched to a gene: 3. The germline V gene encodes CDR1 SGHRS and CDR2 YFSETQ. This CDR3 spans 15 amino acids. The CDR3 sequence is CASSLVPSGRETQYF. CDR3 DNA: TGCGCCAGCAGCTTGGTCCCTAGCGGGAGGGAGACCCAGTACTTC.

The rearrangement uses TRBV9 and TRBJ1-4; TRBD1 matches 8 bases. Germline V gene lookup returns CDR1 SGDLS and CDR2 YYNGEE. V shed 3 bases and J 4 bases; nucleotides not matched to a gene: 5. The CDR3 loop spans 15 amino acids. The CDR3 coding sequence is TGTGCCAGCAGCGATGACAGGGGTAGTAATGAAAAACTGTTTTTT. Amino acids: CASSDDRGSNEKLFF.

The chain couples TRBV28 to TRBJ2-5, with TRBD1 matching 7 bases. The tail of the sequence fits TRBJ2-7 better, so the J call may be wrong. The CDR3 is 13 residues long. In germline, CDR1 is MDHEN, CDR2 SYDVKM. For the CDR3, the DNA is TGTGCCAGCAGTTTTGGACAGGTTGGCGAGCAGTACTTC. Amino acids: CASSFGQVGEQYF.

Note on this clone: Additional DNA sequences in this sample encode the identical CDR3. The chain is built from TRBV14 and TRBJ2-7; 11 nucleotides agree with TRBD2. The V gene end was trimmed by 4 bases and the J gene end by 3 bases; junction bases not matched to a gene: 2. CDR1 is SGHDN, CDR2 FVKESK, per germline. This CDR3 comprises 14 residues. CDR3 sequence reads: CASSRGTSGYEQYF. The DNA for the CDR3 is TGTGCCAGCAGCCGTGGGACTAGCGGCTACGAGCAGTACTTC. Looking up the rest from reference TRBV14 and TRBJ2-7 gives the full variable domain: EAGVTQFPSHSVIEKGQTVTLRCDPISGHDNLYWYRRVMGKEIKFLLHFVKESKQDESGMPNNRFLAERTGGTYSTLKVQPAELEDSGVYFCASSRGTSGYEQYFGPGTRLTVT.

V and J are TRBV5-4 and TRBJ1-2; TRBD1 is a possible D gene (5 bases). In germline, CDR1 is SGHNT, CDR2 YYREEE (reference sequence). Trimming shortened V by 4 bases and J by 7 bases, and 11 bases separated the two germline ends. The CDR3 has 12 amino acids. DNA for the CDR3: TGTGCCAGCAGCCTCAGGGAACGTGGCTACACCTTC. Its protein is CASSLRERGYTF.

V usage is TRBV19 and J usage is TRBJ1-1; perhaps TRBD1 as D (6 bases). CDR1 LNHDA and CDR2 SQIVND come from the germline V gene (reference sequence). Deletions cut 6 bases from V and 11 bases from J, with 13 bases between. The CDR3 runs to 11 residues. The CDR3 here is CASRAGQTAFF. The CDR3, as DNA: TGTGCCAGTAGGGCCGGACAGACGGCTTTCTTT.

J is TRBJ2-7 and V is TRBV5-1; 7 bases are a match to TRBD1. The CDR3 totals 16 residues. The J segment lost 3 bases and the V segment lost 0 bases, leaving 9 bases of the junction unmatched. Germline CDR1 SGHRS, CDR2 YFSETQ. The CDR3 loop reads CASSLVMMGQIYEQYF. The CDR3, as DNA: TGCGCCAGCAGCTTGGTCATGATGGGACAGATCTACGAGCAGTACTTC.

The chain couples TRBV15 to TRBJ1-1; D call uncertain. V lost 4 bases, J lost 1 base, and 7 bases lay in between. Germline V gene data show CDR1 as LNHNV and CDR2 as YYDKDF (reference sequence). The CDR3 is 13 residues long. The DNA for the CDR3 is TGTGCCACCAGCACGTCCAGGAACACTGAAGCTTTCTTT. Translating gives CATSTSRNTEAFF.

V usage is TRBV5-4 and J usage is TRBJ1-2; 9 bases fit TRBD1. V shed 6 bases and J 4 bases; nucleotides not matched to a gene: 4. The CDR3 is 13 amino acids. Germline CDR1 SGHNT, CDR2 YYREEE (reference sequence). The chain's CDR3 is CASIGQGTYGYTF. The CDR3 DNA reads TGTGCCAGCATTGGACAGGGGACCTATGGCTACACCTTC.

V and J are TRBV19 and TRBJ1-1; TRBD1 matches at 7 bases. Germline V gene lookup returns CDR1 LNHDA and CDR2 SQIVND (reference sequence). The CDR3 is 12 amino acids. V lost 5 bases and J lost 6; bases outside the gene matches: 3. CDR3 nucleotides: TGTGCCAGTAGTCCCAGGGGGTCTGAAGCTTTCTTT. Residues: CASSPRGSEAFF.

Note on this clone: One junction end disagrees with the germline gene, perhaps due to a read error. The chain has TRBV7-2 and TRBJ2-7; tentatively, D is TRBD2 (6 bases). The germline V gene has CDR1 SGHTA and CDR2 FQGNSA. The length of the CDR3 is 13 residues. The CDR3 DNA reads TGTGCCAGCAGCTTGGCGGGGCAACCTGATCTCTCTTTC. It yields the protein CASSLAGQPDLSF.

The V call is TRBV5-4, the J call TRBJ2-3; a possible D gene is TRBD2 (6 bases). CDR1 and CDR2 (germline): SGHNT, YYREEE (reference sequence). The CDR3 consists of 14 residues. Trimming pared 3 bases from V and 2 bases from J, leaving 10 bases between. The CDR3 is CASSWDSYTDTQYF. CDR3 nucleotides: TGTGCCAGCAGCTGGGACTCCTACACAGATACGCAGTATTTT.

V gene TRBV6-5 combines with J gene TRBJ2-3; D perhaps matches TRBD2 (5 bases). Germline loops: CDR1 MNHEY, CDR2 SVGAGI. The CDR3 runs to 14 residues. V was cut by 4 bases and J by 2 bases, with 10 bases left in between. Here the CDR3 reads CASSLGGLTDTQYF. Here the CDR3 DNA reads TGTGCCAGCAGTTTGGGCGGACTCACAGATACGCAGTATTTT.

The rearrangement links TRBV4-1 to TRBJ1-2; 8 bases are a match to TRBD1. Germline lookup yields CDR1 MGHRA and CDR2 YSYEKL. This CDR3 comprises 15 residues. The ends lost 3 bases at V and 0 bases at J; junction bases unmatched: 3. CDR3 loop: CASSHGTGPNYGYTF. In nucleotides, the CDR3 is TGCGCCAGCAGCCACGGGACAGGTCCTAACTATGGCTACACCTTC.

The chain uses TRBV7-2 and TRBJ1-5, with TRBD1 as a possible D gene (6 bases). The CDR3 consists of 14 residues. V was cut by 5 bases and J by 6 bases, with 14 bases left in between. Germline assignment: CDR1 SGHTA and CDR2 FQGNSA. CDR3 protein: CASSPQGTGQPQHF. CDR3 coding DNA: TGTGCCAGCAGCCCTCAGGGGACCGGTCAGCCCCAGCATTTT.

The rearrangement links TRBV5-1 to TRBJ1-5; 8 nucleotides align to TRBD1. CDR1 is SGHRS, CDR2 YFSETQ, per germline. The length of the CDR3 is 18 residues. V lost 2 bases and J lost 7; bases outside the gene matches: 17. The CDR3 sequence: CASSLLPTGQGAGQPQHF. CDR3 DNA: TGCGCCAGCAGCTTACTCCCTACGGGCCAGGGGGCCGGACAGCCCCAGCATTTT.

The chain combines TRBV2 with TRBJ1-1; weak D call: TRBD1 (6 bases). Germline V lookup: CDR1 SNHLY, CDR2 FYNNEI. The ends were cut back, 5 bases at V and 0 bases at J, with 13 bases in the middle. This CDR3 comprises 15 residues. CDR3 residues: CASSTRQDVNTEAFF. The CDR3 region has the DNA TGTGCCAGCAGTACCCGACAGGACGTGAACACTGAAGCTTTCTTT.

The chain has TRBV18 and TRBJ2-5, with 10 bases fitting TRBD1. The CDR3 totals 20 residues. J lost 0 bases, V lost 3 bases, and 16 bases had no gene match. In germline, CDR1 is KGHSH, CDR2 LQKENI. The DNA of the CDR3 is TGTGCCAGCTCACCCCTCGATGGACAGGGGGTGGTCGGACACCAAGAGACCCAGTACTTC. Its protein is CASSPLDGQGVVGHQETQYF.

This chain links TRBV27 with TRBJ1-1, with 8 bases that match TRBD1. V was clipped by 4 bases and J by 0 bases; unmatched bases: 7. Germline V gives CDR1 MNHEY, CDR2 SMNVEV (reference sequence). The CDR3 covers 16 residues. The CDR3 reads CASSSHGQGMNTEAFF. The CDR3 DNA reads TGTGCCAGCAGTTCTCACGGACAGGGAATGAACACTGAAGCTTTCTTT.

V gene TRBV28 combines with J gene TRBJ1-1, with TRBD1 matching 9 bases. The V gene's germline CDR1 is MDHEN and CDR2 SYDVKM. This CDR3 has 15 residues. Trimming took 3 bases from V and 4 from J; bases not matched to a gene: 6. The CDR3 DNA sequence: TGTGCCAGCAGTTTGATACAGGGGGCCGGCACTGAAGCTTTCTTT. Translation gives CASSLIQGAGTEAFF.

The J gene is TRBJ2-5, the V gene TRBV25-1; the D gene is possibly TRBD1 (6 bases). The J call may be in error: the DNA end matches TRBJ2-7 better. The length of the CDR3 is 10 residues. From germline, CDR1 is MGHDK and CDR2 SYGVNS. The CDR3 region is CASKGDEQYF. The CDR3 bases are TGTGCCAGTAAGGGGGACGAGCAGTACTTC.

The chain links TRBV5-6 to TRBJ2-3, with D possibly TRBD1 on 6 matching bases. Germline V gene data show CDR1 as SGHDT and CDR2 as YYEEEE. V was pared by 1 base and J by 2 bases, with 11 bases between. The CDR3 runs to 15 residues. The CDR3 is CASSLQQGHTDTQYF. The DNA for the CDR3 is TGTGCCAGCAGCTTGCAGCAGGGGCACACAGATACGCAGTATTTT.

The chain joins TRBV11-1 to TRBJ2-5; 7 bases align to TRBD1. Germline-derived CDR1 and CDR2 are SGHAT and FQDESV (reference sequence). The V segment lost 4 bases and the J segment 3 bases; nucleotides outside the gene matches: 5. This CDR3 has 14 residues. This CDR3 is CASSSRDREETQYF. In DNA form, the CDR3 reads TGTGCCAGCAGCTCCCGGGACAGAGAAGAGACCCAGTACTTC.

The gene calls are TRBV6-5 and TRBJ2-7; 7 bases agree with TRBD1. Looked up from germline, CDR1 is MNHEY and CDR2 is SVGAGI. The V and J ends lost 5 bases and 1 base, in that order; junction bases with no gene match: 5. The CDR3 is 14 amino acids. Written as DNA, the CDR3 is TGTGCCAGCAGTCAGACAGGGTTTTCCTACGAGCAGTACTTC. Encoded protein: CASSQTGFSYEQYF.

CDR3 sequence reads: CASTIEGTGSGNTIYF. CDR3 in DNA: TGCGCCAGCACTATAGAGGGGACTGGCTCTGGAAACACCATATATTTT. The chain uses TRBV10-2 and TRBJ1-3, with a tentative D call TRBD1 (5 bases). The CDR3 extends over 16 amino acids. V was trimmed by 7 bases and J by 0 bases, leaving 16 bases between them. Germline V gene sequence: CDR1 WSHSY, CDR2 SAAADI.

The CDR3 spells CASSLWATPRRGNEQFF. CDR3 nucleotide sequence: TGTGCCAGCAGCTTATGGGCAACTCCCCGAAGGGGCAATGAGCAGTTCTTC. The chain uses TRBV7-9 and TRBJ2-1, with D tentatively TRBD1 (5 bases). Trimming removed 2 bases from V and 6 bases from J, with 20 bases in between. CDR1 and CDR2 (germline): SEHNR, FQNEAQ (reference sequence). This CDR3 is built from 17 residues. The full variable domain, completed using reference TRBV7-9 and TRBJ2-1, is DTGVSQNPRHKITKRGQNVTFRCDPISEHNRLYWYRQTLGQGPEFLTYFQNEAQLEKSRLLSDRFSAERPKGSFSTLEIQRTEQGDSAMYLCASSLWATPRRGNEQFFGPGTRLTVL.

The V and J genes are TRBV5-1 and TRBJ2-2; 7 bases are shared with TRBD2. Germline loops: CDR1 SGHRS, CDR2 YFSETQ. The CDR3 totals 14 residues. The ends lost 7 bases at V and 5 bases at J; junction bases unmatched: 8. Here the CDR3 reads CASGEVAGTGELFF. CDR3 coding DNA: TGCGCCAGCGGGGAGGTAGCGGGTACCGGGGAGCTGTTTTTT. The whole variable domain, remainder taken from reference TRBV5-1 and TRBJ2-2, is KAGVTQTPRYLIKTRGQQVTLSCSPISGHRSVSWYQQTPGQGLQFLFEYFSETQRNKGNFPGRFSGRQFSNSRSEMNVSTLELGDSALYLCASGEVAGTGELFFGEGSRLTVL.